This T cell receptor (beta chain) was identified during a study of identical twins. Study-wide results and limits: Part of the zero-insertion signal could reflect confounding by invariant MAIT and iNKT cells.

TCRdb called the 5' RACE reads again in MiXCR, with one record for every CDR3 protein. The repertoire consists of some 190,000 distinct CDR3 sequences, with approximately 16% occurring once and the leading ten covering 40%. Points on this clonotype: Its target is unknown.

The ends lost 4 bases at V and 3 bases at J; junction bases unmatched: 5. The CDR3 spans 15 residues. In germline, CDR1 is SEHNR, CDR2 FQNEAQ (reference sequence). The same data also went into a second study, on T cells expressing NK-cell markers. From that study: Sorted CD3+CD56+NKG2C+, CD3+CD56+NKG2C- and CD3+CD56-NKG2C+ T cells supplied TCR beta repertoires. HCMV seropositivity characterized seven of the eight sequenced donors, and seronegativity one.

Sequenced material: CD8+ T cells sorted from blood. V gene TRBV7-9 combines with J gene TRBJ2-1; TRBD2 matches 8 bases. The origin of this receptor is a woman between 18 and 29 years old in good health. The DNA for the CDR3 is TGTGCCAGCAGCTCTCGGGAGGGAGGCTACAATGAGCAGTTCTTC. It translates to CASSSREGGYNEQFF.